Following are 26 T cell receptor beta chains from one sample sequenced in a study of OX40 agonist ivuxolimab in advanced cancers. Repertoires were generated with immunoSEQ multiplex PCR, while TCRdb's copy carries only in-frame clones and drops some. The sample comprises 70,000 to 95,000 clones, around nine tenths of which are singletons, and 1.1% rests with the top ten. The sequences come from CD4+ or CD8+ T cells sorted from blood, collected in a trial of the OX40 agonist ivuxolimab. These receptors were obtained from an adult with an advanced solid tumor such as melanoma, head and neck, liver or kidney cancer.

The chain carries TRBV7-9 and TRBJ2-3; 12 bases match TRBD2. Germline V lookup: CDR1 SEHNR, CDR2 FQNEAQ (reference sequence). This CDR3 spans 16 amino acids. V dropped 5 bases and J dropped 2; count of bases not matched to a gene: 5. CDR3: CASSRWTSGNTDTQYF. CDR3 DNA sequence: TGTGCCAGCAGCCGTTGGACTAGCGGGAACACAGATACGCAGTATTTT.

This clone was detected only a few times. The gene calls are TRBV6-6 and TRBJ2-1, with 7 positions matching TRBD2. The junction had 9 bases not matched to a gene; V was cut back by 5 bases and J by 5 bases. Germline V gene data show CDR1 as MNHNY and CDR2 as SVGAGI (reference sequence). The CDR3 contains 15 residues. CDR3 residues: CASSQGLVVHNEQFF. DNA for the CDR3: TGTGCCAGCAGTCAAGGACTAGTAGTCCACAATGAGCAGTTCTTC.

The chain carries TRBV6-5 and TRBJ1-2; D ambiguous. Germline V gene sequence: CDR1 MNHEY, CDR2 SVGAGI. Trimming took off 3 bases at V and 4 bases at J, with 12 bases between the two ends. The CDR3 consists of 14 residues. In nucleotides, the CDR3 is TGTGCCAGCAGTTATGGTTCTCGGAGCTATGGCTACACCTTC. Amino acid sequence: CASSYGSRSYGYTF.

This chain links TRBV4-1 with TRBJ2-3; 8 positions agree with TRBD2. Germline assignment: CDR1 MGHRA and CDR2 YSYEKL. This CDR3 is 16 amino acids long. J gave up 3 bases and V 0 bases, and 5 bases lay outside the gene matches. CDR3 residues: CASSQDRGGGTDTQYF. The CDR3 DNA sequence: TGCGCCAGCAGCCAAGATCGGGGGGGAGGGACAGATACGCAGTATTTT.

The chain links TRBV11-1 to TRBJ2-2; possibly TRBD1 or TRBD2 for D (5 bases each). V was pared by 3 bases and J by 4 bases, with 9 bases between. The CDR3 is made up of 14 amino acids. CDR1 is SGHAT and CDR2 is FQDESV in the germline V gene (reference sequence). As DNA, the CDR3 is TGTGCCAGCAGCTTGGCTGGGGGCACCGGGGAGCTGTTTTTT. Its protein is CASSLAGGTGELFF.

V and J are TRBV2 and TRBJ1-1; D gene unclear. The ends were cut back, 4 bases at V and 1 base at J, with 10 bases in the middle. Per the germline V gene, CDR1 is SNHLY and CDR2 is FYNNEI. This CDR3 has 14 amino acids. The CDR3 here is CASSGRVGNTEAFF. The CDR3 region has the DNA TGTGCCAGCAGTGGAAGGGTAGGGAACACTGAAGCTTTCTTT.

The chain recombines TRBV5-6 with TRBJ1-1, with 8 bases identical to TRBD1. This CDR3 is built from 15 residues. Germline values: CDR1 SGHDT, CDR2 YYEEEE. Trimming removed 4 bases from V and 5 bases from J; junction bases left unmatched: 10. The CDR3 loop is CASSADRVEGTEAFF. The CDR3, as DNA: TGTGCCAGCAGCGCGGACAGGGTTGAGGGTACTGAAGCTTTCTTT.

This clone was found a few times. CDR3 amino acids: CASSLSVYGGTGNTIYF. In DNA, the CDR3 is TGTGCCAGCAGCTTAAGTGTTTATGGGGGTACTGGAAACACCATATATTTT. The genes are TRBV7-9 and TRBJ1-3, with a possible D match to TRBD1 (5 bases). From germline, CDR1 is SEHNR and CDR2 FQNEAQ (reference sequence). Trimming removed 2 bases at V and 2 bases at J, with 16 bases between. CDR3 size: 17 residues.

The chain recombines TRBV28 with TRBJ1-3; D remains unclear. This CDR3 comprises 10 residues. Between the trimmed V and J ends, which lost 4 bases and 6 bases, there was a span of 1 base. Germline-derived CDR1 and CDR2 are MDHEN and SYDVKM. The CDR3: CASSSNTIYF. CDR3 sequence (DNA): TGTGCCAGCAGTTCAAACACCATATATTTT.

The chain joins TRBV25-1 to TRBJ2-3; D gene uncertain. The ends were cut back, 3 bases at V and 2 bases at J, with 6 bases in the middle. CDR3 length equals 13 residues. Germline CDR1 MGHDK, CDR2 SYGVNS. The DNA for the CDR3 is TGTGCCAGCAGTGACGGCGCCACAGATACGCAGTATTTT. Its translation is CASSDGATDTQYF.

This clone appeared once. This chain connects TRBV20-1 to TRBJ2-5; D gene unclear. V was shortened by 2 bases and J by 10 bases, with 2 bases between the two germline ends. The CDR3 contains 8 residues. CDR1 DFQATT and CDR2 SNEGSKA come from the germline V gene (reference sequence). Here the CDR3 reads CSARNQYF. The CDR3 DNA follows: TGCAGTGCTAGAAACCAGTACTTC.

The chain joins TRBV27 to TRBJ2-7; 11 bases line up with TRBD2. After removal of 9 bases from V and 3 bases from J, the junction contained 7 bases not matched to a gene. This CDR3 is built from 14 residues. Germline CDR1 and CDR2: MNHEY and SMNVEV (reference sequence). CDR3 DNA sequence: TGTGCCAGTCGTAGCGGGAGGGCGCACTACGAGCAGTACTTC. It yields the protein CASRSGRAHYEQYF.

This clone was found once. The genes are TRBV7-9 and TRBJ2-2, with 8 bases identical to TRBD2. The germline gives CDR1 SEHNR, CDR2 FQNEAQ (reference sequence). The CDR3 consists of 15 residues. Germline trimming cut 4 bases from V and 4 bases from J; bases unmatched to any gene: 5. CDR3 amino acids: CASSSGLAGTGELFF. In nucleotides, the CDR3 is TGTGCCAGCAGCTCTGGACTAGCAGGCACCGGGGAGCTGTTTTTT. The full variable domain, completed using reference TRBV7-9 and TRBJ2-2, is DTGVSQNPRHKITKRGQNVTFRCDPISEHNRLYWYRQTLGQGPEFLTYFQNEAQLEKSRLLSDRFSAERPKGSFSTLEIQRTEQGDSAMYLCASSSGLAGTGELFFGEGSRLTVL.

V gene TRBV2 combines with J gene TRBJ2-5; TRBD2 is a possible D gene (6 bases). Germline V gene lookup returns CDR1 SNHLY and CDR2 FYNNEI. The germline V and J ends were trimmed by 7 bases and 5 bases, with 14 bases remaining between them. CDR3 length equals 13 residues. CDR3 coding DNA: TGTGCCAGCATGGCCGGGAGAGAGGAGACCCAGTACTTC. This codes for CASMAGREETQYF.

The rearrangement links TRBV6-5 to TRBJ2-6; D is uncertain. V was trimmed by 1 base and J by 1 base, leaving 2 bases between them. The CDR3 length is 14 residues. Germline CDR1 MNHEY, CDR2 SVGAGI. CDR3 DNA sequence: TGTGCCAGCAGTTACTGGTCTGGGGCCAACGTCCTGACTTTC. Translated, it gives CASSYWSGANVLTF.

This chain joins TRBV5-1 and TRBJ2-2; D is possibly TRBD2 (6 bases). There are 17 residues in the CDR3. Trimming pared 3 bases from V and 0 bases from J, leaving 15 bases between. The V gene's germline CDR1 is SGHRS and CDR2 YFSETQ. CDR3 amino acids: CASSSGVNSANTGELFF. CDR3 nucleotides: TGCGCCAGCAGCTCGGGGGTTAACTCCGCGAACACCGGGGAGCTGTTTTTT.

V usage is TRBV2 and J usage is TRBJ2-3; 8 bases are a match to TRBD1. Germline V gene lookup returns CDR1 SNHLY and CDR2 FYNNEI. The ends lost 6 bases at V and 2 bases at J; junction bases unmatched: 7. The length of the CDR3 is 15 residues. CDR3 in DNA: TGTGCCAGCAGCCGGACAGGGCTTTCCACAGATACGCAGTATTTT. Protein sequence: CASSRTGLSTDTQYF.

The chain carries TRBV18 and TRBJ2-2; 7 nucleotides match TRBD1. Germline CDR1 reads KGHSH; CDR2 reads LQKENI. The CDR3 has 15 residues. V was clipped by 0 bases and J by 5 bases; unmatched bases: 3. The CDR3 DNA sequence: TGTGCCAGCTCACCACCCGGGACAGTTACCGGGGAGCTGTTTTTT. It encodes CASSPPGTVTGELFF.

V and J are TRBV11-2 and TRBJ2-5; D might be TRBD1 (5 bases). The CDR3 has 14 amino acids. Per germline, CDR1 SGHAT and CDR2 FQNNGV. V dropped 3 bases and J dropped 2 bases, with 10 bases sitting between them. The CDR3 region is CASSLSQGQETQYF. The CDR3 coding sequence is TGTGCCAGCAGCTTGTCTCAGGGACAAGAGACCCAGTACTTC.

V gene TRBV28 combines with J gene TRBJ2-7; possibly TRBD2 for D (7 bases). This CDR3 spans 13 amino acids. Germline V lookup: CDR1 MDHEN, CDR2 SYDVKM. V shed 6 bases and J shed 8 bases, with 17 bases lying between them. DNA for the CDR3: TGTGCCAGCAGCTTGGGGCGGGGGCTAAAGCAGTACTTC. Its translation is CASSLGRGLKQYF.

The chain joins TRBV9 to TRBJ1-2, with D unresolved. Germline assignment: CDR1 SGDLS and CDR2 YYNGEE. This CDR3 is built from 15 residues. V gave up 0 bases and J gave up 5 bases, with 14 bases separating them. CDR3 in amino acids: CASSVEATSGYGYTF. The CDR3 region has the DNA TGTGCCAGCAGCGTAGAGGCAACCAGTGGGTATGGCTACACCTTC.

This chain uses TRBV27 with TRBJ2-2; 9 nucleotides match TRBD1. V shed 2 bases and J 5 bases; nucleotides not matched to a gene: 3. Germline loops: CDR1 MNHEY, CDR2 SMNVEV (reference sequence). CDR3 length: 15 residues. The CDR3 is CASSLGTGYTGELFF. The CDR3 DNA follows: TGTGCCAGCAGTTTAGGGACAGGGTATACCGGGGAGCTGTTTTTT.

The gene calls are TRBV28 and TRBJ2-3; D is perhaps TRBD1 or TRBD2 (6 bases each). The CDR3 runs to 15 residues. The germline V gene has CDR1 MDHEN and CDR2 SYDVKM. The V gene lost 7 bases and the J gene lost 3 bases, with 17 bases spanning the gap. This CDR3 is CASIVGGGGTDTQYF. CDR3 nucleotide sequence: TGTGCCAGCATCGTCGGGGGCGGAGGTACAGATACGCAGTATTTT. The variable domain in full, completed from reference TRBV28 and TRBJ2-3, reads DVKVTQSSRYLVKRTGEKVFLECVQDMDHENMFWYRQDPGLGLRLIYFSYDVKMKEKGDIPEGYSVSREKKERFSLILESASTNQTSMYLCASIVGGGGTDTQYFGPGTRLTVL.

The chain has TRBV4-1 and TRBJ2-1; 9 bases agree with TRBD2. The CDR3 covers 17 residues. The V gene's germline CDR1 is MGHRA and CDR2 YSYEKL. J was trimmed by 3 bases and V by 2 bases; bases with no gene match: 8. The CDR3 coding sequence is TGCGCCAGCAGCCAATACGAAGCGGGAGGAGTCTACAATGAGCAGTTCTTC. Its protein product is CASSQYEAGGVYNEQFF.

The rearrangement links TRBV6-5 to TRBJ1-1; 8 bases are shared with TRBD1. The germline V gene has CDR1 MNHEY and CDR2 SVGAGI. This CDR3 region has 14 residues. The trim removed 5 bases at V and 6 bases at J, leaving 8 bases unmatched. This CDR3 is CASSRQGIGAEAFF. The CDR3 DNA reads TGTGCCAGCAGTAGACAGGGGATCGGCGCTGAAGCTTTCTTT.

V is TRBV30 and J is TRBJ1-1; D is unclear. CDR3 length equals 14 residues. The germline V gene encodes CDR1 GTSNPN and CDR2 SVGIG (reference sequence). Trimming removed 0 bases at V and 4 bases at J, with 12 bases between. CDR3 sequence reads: CAWSVSGTATEAFF. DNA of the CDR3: TGTGCCTGGAGTGTGTCAGGCACGGCCACTGAAGCTTTCTTT.